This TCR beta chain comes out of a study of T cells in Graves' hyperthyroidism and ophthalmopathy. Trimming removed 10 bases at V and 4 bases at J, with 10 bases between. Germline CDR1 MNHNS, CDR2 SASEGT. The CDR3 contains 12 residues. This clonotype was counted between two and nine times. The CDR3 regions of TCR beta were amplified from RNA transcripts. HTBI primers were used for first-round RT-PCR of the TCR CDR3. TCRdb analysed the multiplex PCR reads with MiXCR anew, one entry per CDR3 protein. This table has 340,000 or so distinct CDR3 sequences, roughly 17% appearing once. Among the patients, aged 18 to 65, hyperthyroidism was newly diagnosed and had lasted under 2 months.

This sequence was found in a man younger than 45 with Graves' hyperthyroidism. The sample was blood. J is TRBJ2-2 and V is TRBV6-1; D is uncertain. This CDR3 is CAIFKRTGELFF. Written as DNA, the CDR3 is TGTGCCATCTTTAAGCGCACCGGGGAGCTGTTTTTT.